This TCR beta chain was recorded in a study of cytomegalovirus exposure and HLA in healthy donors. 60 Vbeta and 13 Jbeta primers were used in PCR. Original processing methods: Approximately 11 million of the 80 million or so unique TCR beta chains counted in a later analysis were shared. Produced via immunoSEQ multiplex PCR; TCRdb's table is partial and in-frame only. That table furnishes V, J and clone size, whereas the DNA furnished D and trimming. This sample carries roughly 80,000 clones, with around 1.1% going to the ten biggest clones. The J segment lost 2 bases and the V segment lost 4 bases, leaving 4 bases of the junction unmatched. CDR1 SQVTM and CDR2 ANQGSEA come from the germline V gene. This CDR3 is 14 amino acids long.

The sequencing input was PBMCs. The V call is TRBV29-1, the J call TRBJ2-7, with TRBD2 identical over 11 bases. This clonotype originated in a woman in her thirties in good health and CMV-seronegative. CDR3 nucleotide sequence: TGCAGCGTTGTTTTAGCGGGAGGGCCCTACGAGCAGTACTTC. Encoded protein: CSVVLAGGPYEQYF.